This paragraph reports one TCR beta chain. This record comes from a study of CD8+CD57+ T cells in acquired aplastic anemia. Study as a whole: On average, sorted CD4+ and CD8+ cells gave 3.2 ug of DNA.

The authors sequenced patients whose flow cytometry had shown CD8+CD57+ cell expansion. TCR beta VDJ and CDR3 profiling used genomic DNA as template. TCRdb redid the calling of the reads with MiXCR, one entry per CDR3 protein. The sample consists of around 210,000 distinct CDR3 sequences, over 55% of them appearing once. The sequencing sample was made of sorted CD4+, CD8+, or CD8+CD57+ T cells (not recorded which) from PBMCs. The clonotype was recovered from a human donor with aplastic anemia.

The CDR3 sequence: CASSEWVQGAHEQYF. CDR3 DNA sequence: TGTGCCAGCAGTGAATGGGTACAGGGGGCCCACGAGCAGTACTTC. This chain links TRBV2 with TRBJ2-7; 9 bases align to TRBD1. The CDR3 totals 15 residues. After removal of 2 bases from V and 5 bases from J, the junction contained 7 bases not matched to a gene. The V gene's germline CDR1 is SNHLY and CDR2 FYNNEI.